The rows below give T cell receptor beta chains drawn from one sample of a study of blood T cell repertoires in COVID-19. Sequenced by immunoSEQ multiplex PCR; TCRdb stores in-frame clones only, minus some. The table records about 100,000 clones, roughly 72% of them present only once. Source material: peripheral blood. The receptors here all came from an older man with acute or convalescent COVID-19. Each CDR3 is given with its conserved first and last residue. The D gene is left open where the match is weak. Expanded clones get a size class; other rows say once, few or many, or leave the size out.

size	D	V	J	CDR3	DNA
NA	NA	TRBV24-1	TRBJ1-2	CATSTNPGYGYTF	TGTGCCACCAGCACTAACCCAGGGTATGGCTACACCTTC
once	NA	TRBV28	TRBJ2-7	CASSRSYEQYF	TGTGCCAGCAGTAGGAGCTACGAGCAGTACTTC
few	NA	TRBV9	TRBJ1-3	CASSVESSSGNTIYF	TGTGCCAGCAGCGTCGAGTCATCGTCTGGAAACACCATATATTTT
few	NA	TRBV18	TRBJ2-5	CASSPQRQETQYF	TGTGCCAGCTCACCGCAGCGGCAAGAGACCCAGTACTTC
NA	NA	TRBV28	TRBJ1-4	CASSPPHRYNQEKLFF	TGTGCCAGCAGTCCACCTCACAGGTACAATCAGGAAAAACTGTTTTTT
NA	TRBD2	TRBV7-6	TRBJ2-2	CASSQVLAGDTGELFF	TGTGCCAGCAGCCAAGTACTGGCGGGAGACACCGGGGAGCTGTTTTTT
NA	NA	TRBV5-4	TRBJ1-2	CASSLQGSYGYTF	TGTGCCAGCAGCTTACAGGGAAGCTATGGCTACACCTTC
NA	TRBD1	TRBV18	TRBJ1-5	CASSPEQGRNQPQHF	TGTGCCAGCTCACCAGAACAGGGGAGGAATCAGCCCCAGCATTTT
few	TRBD1	TRBV6-6	TRBJ1-1	CASSPTTGTGFATEAFF	TGTGCCAGCAGTCCAACGACCGGGACAGGGTTTGCCACTGAAGCTTTCTTT
few	NA	TRBV10-3	TRBJ2-1	CAISSGGRSYNEQFF	TGTGCCATCTCATCAGGGGGGAGGTCCTACAATGAGCAGTTCTTC
NA	TRBD2	TRBV11-2	TRBJ2-7	CASSLARTSGSVDYEQYF	TGTGCCAGCAGCTTAGCCCGGACTAGCGGGAGCGTCGACTACGAGCAGTACTTC
NA	TRBD2	TRBV11-2	TRBJ2-7	CASSHPGGYEQYF	TGTGCCAGCAGTCACCCGGGGGGGTACGAGCAGTACTTC
NA	NA	TRBV5-1	TRBJ2-3	CASSSSPGTLDTQYF	TGCGCCAGCAGCTCTTCACCGGGAACGTTAGATACGCAGTATTTT
medium-sized	NA	TRBV6-5	TRBJ1-2	CASSQTGRGYTF	TGTGCCAGCAGTCAGACAGGACGTGGCTACACCTTC
NA	NA	TRBV6-2/TRBV6-3	TRBJ1-2	CASSYSWSSYTF	TGTGCCAGCAGTTACTCATGGAGTAGCTACACCTTC
NA	NA	TRBV29-1	TRBJ1-2	CSVLEGVYGYTF	TGCAGCGTCTTAGAGGGTGTCTATGGCTACACCTTC
NA	NA	TRBV7-2	TRBJ2-1	CASSYSGREQFF	TGTGCCAGCAGCTATTCGGGTCGTGAGCAGTTCTTC
NA	TRBD1	TRBV2	TRBJ1-2	CASSWTGWDGYTF	TGTGCCAGCAGTTGGACAGGGTGGGATGGCTACACCTTC
NA	NA	TRBV18	TRBJ1-3	CASSPRGSSSGNTIYF	TGTGCCAGCTCACCAAGAGGGTCGAGCTCTGGAAACACCATATATTTT
NA	TRBD1	TRBV15	TRBJ2-1	CATSKDRVSFNEQFF	TGTGCCACCAGCAAAGACAGGGTATCCTTTAATGAGCAGTTCTTC
NA	NA	TRBV5-8	TRBJ2-3	CASSTGSRGTDTQYF	TGTGCCAGCAGCACCGGGAGTCGGGGCACAGATACGCAGTATTTT
NA	NA	TRBV9	TRBJ2-3	CASSVQGTQTDTQYF	TGTGCCAGCAGCGTACAAGGGACACAGACAGATACGCAGTATTTT
NA	NA	TRBV7-3	TRBJ2-3	CASSPDSSTDTQYF	TGTGCCAGCAGCCCGGACAGCAGCACAGATACGCAGTATTTT
few	TRBD2	TRBV5-1	TRBJ2-7	CASSFGLAGEGGQYF	TGCGCCAGCAGCTTCGGGCTAGCGGGAGAAGGGGGGCAGTACTTC
NA	TRBD1	TRBV24-1	TRBJ2-2	CATSDPPGTGKLKNTGELFF	TGTGCCACCAGTGATCCGCCCGGGACAGGGAAACTCAAGAACACCGGGGAGCTGTTTTTT